The source of this TCR beta chain is a study of blood T cell repertoires in COVID-19. Whole-study context: Donors in the United States, Italy and Spain gave samples during acute or convalescent COVID-19. The analysed material was cDNA or gDNA that came from T cells, B-cell-depleted T cells, or PBMCs.

Original processing notes: Amplifying reference gene primers gave estimates of nucleated cell counts. The protocol was immunoSEQ multiplex PCR, while the TCRdb copy is restricted to in-frame clones and leaves out a portion. V and J calls and clone size come straight from that table; D and trimming were deduced from the DNA. The sample shows around 250,000 clones, approximately 88% of them seen only once. CDR1 is SGHAT, CDR2 FQDESV, per germline (reference sequence). This CDR3 has 16 residues. Trimming cost V 4 bases and J 6 bases; bases outside gene matches: 13. The TCR was taken from a woman aged 40 to 49 who had recovered from COVID-19. The chain employs TRBV11-1 and TRBJ2-7, with TRBD2 identical over 9 bases. Sequencing was carried out using peripheral blood. The CDR3 sequence is CASSSRAVAGVVEQYF. The CDR3 DNA follows: TGTGCCAGCAGCTCCCGCGCAGTAGCGGGAGTTGTCGAGCAGTACTTC. The whole variable domain, filled in from reference TRBV11-1 and TRBJ2-7, reads EAEVAQSPRYKITEKSQAVAFWCDPISGHATLYWYRQILGQGPELLVQFQDESVVDDSQLPKDRFSAERLKGVDSTLKIQPAELGDSAMYLCASSSRAVAGVVEQYFGPGTRLTVT.